This T cell receptor beta chain is drawn from a study of T cell responses to AZD1222 COVID-19 vaccine (dated by TCRdb to about 2021). In the study overall: Because spike-specific TCR depth and breadth did not differ between the two schedules, AZD1222 recipients who got a second dose at roughly 4 weeks were pooled with those who got a second dose at roughly 12 weeks. TCR sequencing was performed for 230 to 250 trial participants, of whom about 200 were given two doses of AZD1222 and around 26 were given two doses of MenACWY control vaccine. Trial participants were enrolled into age subgroups of 18-55, 56-69 and 70-plus years, which contained about 150, 28 and 57 TCR-sequenced participants, respectively. What the research found in general, with its limitations: Most participants were white British and females outnumbered males, and the authors suggested that clonal diversity may have been underestimated. Nearly half of unique spike-specific TCRs reportedly recognized epitopes outside regions mutated in the B.1.351 and B.1.1.7 variants. The 56-69-year group was small, and its depth increase did not reach significance, likely because of low power. Spike-specific TCR breadth and depth rose significantly after two AZD1222 doses compared with day 0 and with MenACWY recipients. Vaccine-associated CD4 TCRs spanned the whole spike protein, with dominant responses in regions 160-218 and 743-854. Conclusions about previously exposed vaccinees are limited because only six or seven AZD1222 recipients were SARS-CoV-2 seropositive at baseline. Because no day 14 peak-response samples were available, the repertoires could be characterized only after the peak T cell response.

The CDR3 regions of human TCRbeta chains were analyzed by immunosequencing. As for the authors' bioinformatics: Repertoire TCRs were matched against a reference library of SARS-CoV-2-specific TCRs generated with the MIRA antigen-specificity platform. Breadth was defined as the fraction of unique TCRs that were SARS-CoV-2-associated. Depth was defined as the fraction of total T cells that were SARS-CoV-2-associated. Each spike-specific TCR was assigned to its reactive spike region and to a CD4 or CD8 class using the MIRA data. Log10-transformed breadth and depth values were compared by one-way ANOVA with Sidak's multiple comparisons tests. The table was pulled from immuneACCESS by TCRdb, which kept in-frame rearrangements only. Such tables lose some clones; where checked, under half of the loss comes from unresolved V genes, and the rest has no known cause. V, J and clone size are those of that table, while D and trimming were read from the DNA. The sample table shows 140,000 to 150,000 clones, and 90% to 95% are seen once. The ten largest account for around 3.8% of the sample.

The time point label on this specimen signifies: baseline before first vaccination. Samples from vaccinated people were obtained from the UK trials COV001 and COV002, which included a single-blind randomized controlled phase 2/3 trial of AZD1222 (ChAdOx1 nCoV-19) in healthy adults. Trial participant PBMC samples were collected at day 0 and day 28 after the second dose for TCRbeta chain sequencing. CDR1 and CDR2 are read off the germline V gene (reference sequence) as SSHAT and FNYEAQ. V is pruned by 6 bases and J by 3 bases, leaving 6 bases of the junction without a gene match. CDR3 length: 14 amino acids, cysteine to phenylalanine. Only the CDR3 DNA stays, 42 bases, in frame from base 1. Of note for this clone: It lacks a known antigen. Within one base of it there is no much larger clone, and no base qualities were kept.

The receptor chain draws on TRBV7-7 and TRBJ2-5; TRBD2 agrees with 8 junctional bases. The source of this sequence is an adult in good health. This specimen consisted of peripheral blood, obtained on day 0 of AZD1222 vaccination. The DNA reads as follows: TGTGCCAGCAGTCCACAGCGGGGGAAAGAGACCCAGTACTTC. Its amino acids are CASSPQRGKETQYF.